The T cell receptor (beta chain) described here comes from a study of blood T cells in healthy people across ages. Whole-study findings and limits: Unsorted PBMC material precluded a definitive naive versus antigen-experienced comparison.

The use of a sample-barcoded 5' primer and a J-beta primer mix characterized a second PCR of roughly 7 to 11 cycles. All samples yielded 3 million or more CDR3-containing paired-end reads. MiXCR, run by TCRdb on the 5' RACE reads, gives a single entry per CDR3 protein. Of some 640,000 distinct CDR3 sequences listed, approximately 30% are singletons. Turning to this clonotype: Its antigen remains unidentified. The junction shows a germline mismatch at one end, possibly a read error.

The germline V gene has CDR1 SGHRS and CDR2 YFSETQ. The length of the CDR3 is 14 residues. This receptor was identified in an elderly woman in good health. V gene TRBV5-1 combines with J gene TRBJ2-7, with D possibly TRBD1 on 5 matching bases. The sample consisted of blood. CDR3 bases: TGCGCCAGCAGCGGGGCGGCGGCTGGCTACGAGCAGGACTTC. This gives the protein CASSGAAAGYEQDF.